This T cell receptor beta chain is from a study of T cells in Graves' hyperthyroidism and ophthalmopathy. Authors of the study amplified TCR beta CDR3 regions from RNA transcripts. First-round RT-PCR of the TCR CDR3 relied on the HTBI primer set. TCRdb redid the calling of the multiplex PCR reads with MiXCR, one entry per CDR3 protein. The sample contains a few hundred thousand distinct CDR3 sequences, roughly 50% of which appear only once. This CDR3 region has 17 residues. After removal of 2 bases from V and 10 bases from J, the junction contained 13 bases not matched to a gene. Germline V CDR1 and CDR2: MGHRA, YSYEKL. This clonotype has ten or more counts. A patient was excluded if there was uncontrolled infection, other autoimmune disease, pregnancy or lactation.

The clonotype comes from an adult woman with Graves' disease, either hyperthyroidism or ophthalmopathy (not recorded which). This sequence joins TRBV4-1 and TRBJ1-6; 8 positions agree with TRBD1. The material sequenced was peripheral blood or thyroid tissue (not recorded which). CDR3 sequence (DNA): TGCGCCAGCAGCCAAACGGGACAGGCCCAATTGAGATCACCCCTCCACTTT. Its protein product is CASSQTGQAQLRSPLHF.